This T cell receptor beta chain was found in a study of T cells in tumors after PD-1 blockade. The length of the CDR3 is 12 residues. Between the trimmed V and J ends, which lost 0 bases and 8 bases, there was a span of 8 bases. The germline CDR1 and CDR2 sequences are SGDLS and YYNGEE. Only in-frame clones appear in the TCRdb table, and some are missing; sequencing was by immunoSEQ multiplex PCR. The top ten hold about 38% of the sample, which has about 33,000 clones, 78% seen once. Sequences were derived from PBMCs, sampled before anti-PD-1 treatment. This receptor was taken from a human donor with basal cell carcinoma. The chain employs TRBV9 and TRBJ1-2; D is uncertain. CDR3 nucleotides: TGTGCCAGCAGCGTAGACGGTTGGGGCTACACCTTC. Its translation is CASSVDGWGYTF.